Listed below are T cell receptor beta chains from one sample, sequenced in a study of blood T cell repertoires in COVID-19. Profiled with immunoSEQ multiplex PCR; TCRdb holds only in-frame clones, not every one. The table shows 80,000 to 95,000 clones, with 81% occurring only once. The material sequenced was peripheral blood. Receptor source: a man older than 75 with active or convalescent COVID-19. The CDR3 runs from the conserved cysteine through the conserved F or W. Fields, in order: CDR3 protein, CDR3 DNA, J gene, D gene, V gene, clone size. The D gene is left open where the match is weak. Size values are once, few and many counts, or a class for expanded clones, and some rows have none.

CDR3 protein: CASSLVSGPTNYGYTF; CDR3 DNA: TGTGCCAGCAGCTTAGTGAGCGGACCCACGAACTATGGCTACACCTTC; J gene: TRBJ1-2; D gene: .; V gene: TRBV11-2; clone size: .
CDR3 protein: CASSLKGQGVSPLHF; CDR3 DNA: TGTGCCAGCAGCTTAAAAGGACAGGGGGTATCACCCCTCCACTTT; J gene: TRBJ1-6; D gene: TRBD1; V gene: TRBV7-6; clone size: .
CDR3 protein: CASSLGATGQETQYF; CDR3 DNA: TGTGCCAGCAGCTTGGGTGCGACAGGACAAGAGACCCAGTACTTC; J gene: TRBJ2-5; D gene: .; V gene: TRBV5-5; clone size: few
CDR3 protein: CASSKVPRDQPQHF; CDR3 DNA: TGTGCCAGCAGCAAAGTTCCCAGGGATCAGCCCCAGCATTTT; J gene: TRBJ1-5; D gene: .; V gene: TRBV21-1; clone size: .
CDR3 protein: CASSNPQGSYGYTF; CDR3 DNA: TGTGCCAGTAGTAACCCACAGGGGAGCTATGGCTACACCTTC; J gene: TRBJ1-2; D gene: TRBD1; V gene: TRBV19; clone size: .
CDR3 protein: CASAPAGGDNQPQHF; CDR3 DNA: TGTGCCAGCGCCCCCGCCGGGGGTGACAATCAGCCCCAGCATTTT; J gene: TRBJ1-5; D gene: .; V gene: TRBV18; clone size: once
CDR3 protein: CASSLATGGTTEQYF; CDR3 DNA: TGTGCCAGCAGCTTAGCGACAGGGGGCACAACCGAGCAGTACTTC; J gene: TRBJ2-7; D gene: TRBD1; V gene: TRBV7-2; clone size: few
CDR3 protein: CASSTLGEGTLHF; CDR3 DNA: TGTGCCAGCAGTACCCTTGGGGAGGGGACCCTCCACTTT; J gene: TRBJ1-6; D gene: .; V gene: TRBV12-3/TRBV12-4; clone size: .
CDR3 protein: CASSPGWGLAYEQYF; CDR3 DNA: TGTGCCAGCAGCCCCGGGTGGGGACTAGCCTACGAGCAGTACTTC; J gene: TRBJ2-7; D gene: TRBD2; V gene: TRBV27; clone size: .
CDR3 protein: CASSSRSSYNSPLHF; CDR3 DNA: TGTGCCAGCAGTTCGCGTAGCTCCTATAATTCACCCCTCCACTTT; J gene: TRBJ1-6; D gene: .; V gene: TRBV27; clone size: .
CDR3 protein: CASSQGQLEEKLFF; CDR3 DNA: TGTGCCAGCAGCCAAGGGCAATTGGAGGAAAAACTGTTTTTT; J gene: TRBJ1-4; D gene: .; V gene: TRBV3-1/TRBV3-2; clone size: .
CDR3 protein: CASSQDLGGSETQYF; CDR3 DNA: TGTGCCAGCAGCCAAGATCTCGGAGGGTCGGAGACCCAGTACTTC; J gene: TRBJ2-5; D gene: .; V gene: TRBV3-1/TRBV3-2; clone size: once
CDR3 protein: CASSWSTGGDGYTF; CDR3 DNA: TGCGCCAGCAGCTGGTCGACAGGGGGGGATGGCTACACCTTC; J gene: TRBJ1-2; D gene: TRBD1; V gene: TRBV5-1; clone size: .
CDR3 protein: CASSSVGGQPSNSPLHF; CDR3 DNA: TGTGCCAGCAGCTCCGTCGGGGGGCAGCCCTCTAATTCACCCCTCCACTTT; J gene: TRBJ1-6; D gene: .; V gene: TRBV11-2; clone size: .
CDR3 protein: CASSTAAGQETEAFF; CDR3 DNA: TGTGCCAGCAGCACGGCGGCGGGGCAGGAAACTGAAGCTTTCTTT; J gene: TRBJ1-1; D gene: .; V gene: TRBV5-8; clone size: .
CDR3 protein: CASSSPGFNNEQFF; CDR3 DNA: TGTGCCAGCAGCTCCCCGGGATTCAACAATGAGCAGTTCTTC; J gene: TRBJ2-1; D gene: .; V gene: TRBV11-2; clone size: .
CDR3 protein: CASGQGGFGYTF; CDR3 DNA: TGTGCATCGGGGCAGGGGGGTTTTGGCTACACCTTC; J gene: TRBJ1-2; D gene: TRBD1; V gene: TRBV6-5; clone size: .
CDR3 protein: CATRVERTGLETQYF; CDR3 DNA: TGTGCCACCCGCGTTGAGAGGACGGGGTTGGAGACCCAGTACTTC; J gene: TRBJ2-5; D gene: .; V gene: TRBV11-2; clone size: .
CDR3 protein: CASTPGEGFLFEQYF; CDR3 DNA: TGTGCCAGCACCCCCGGGGAGGGCTTCCTATTTGAGCAGTACTTC; J gene: TRBJ2-7; D gene: TRBD2; V gene: TRBV28; clone size: .
CDR3 protein: CASSPFREDTQYF; CDR3 DNA: TGTGCCAGCTCACCATTCAGGGAAGATACGCAGTATTTT; J gene: TRBJ2-3; D gene: .; V gene: TRBV18; clone size: .
CDR3 protein: CASSFRTGGTDTQYF; CDR3 DNA: TGTGCCAGCAGCTTTAGGACAGGGGGCACAGATACGCAGTATTTT; J gene: TRBJ2-3; D gene: TRBD1; V gene: TRBV5-6; clone size: .
CDR3 protein: CASSPLRDRGWWGEQFF; CDR3 DNA: TGTGCCAGCAGCCCGTTAAGGGACAGGGGCTGGTGGGGTGAGCAGTTCTTC; J gene: TRBJ2-1; D gene: TRBD1; V gene: TRBV7-6; clone size: once
CDR3 protein: CASSRRQASPLGYGYTF; CDR3 DNA: TGTGCCAGCAGCCGCCGACAGGCGAGTCCCCTAGGGTATGGCTACACCTTC; J gene: TRBJ1-2; D gene: .; V gene: TRBV7-9; clone size: .
CDR3 protein: CASSYDRGRMNTEAFF; CDR3 DNA: TGTGCCAGCAGTTACGACAGGGGAAGGATGAACACTGAAGCTTTCTTT; J gene: TRBJ1-1; D gene: TRBD1; V gene: TRBV2; clone size: .
CDR3 protein: CASSRRTGTNYGYTF; CDR3 DNA: TGTGCCAGCAGTCGCCGGACAGGGACCAACTATGGCTACACCTTC; J gene: TRBJ1-2; D gene: TRBD1; V gene: TRBV6-6; clone size: few
CDR3 protein: CASSQVPAAGGVWELFF; CDR3 DNA: TGTGCCAGCAGCCAAGTTCCGGCGGCGGGTGGGGTCTGGGAGCTGTTTTTT; J gene: TRBJ2-2; D gene: .; V gene: TRBV3-1/TRBV3-2; clone size: .
CDR3 protein: CASSQLQVGTEAFF; CDR3 DNA: TGCGCCAGCAGCCAACTACAGGTAGGGACTGAAGCTTTCTTT; J gene: TRBJ1-1; D gene: .; V gene: TRBV4-3; clone size: .
CDR3 protein: CAVTGTSAYNEQFF; CDR3 DNA: TGTGCCGTCACCGGGACTAGCGCCTACAATGAGCAGTTCTTC; J gene: TRBJ2-1; D gene: TRBD2; V gene: TRBV2; clone size: .
CDR3 protein: CASRQGPENSPLHF; CDR3 DNA: TGTGCCAGCAGGCAGGGGCCCGAGAATTCACCCCTCCACTTT; J gene: TRBJ1-6; D gene: .; V gene: TRBV6-4; clone size: .
CDR3 protein: CASSLVQNTEAFF; CDR3 DNA: TGTGCCAGCAGCTTAGTCCAGAACACTGAAGCTTTCTTT; J gene: TRBJ1-1; D gene: .; V gene: TRBV7-2; clone size: once
CDR3 protein: CASSPRGQGKDTQYF; CDR3 DNA: TGTGCCAGCAGCCCCCGTGGGCAGGGGAAAGATACGCAGTATTTT; J gene: TRBJ2-3; D gene: .; V gene: TRBV11-3; clone size: .
CDR3 protein: CASSTNRGNTIYF; CDR3 DNA: TGTGCCAGCAGTACAAACAGGGGAAACACCATATATTTT; J gene: TRBJ1-3; D gene: .; V gene: TRBV12-3/TRBV12-4; clone size: .